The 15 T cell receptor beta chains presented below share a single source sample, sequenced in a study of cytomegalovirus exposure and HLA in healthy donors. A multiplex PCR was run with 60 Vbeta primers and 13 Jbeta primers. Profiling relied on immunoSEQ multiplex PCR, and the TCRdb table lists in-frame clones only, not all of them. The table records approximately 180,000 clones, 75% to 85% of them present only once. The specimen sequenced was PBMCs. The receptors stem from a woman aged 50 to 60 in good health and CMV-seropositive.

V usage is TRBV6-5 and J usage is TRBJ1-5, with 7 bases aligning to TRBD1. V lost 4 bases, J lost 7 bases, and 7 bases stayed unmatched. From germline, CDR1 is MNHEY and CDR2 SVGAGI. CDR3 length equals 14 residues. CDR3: CASSSTGAGQPQHF. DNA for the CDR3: TGTGCCAGCAGTTCTACAGGGGCGGGACAGCCCCAGCATTTT.

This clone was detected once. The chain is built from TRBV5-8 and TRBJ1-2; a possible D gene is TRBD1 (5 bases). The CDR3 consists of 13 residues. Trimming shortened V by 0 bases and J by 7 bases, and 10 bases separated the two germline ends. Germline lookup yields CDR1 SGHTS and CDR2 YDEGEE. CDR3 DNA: TGTGCCAGCAGCTTGGCCAGGGCGGCTGGCTACACCTTC. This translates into CASSLARAAGYTF.

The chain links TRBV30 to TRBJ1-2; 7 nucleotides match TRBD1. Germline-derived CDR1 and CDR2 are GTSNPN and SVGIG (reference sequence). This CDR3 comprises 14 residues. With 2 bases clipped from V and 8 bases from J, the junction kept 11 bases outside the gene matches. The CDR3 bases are TGTGCCTGGAGTCCAGGGGGGTCAACTATAGGCTACACCTTC. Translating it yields CAWSPGGSTIGYTF.

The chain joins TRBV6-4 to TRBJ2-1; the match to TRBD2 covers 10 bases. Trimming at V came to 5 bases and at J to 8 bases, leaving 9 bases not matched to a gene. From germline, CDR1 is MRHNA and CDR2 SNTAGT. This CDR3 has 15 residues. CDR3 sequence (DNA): TGTGCCAGCAGTAAAGAGCGGGGGGGCCATGATGAGCAGTTCTTC. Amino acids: CASSKERGGHDEQFF.

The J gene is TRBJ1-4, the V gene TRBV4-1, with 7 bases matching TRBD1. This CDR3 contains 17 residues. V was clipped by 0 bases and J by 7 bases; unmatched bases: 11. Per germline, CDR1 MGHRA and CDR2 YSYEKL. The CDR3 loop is CASSQDTGGWTGEKLFF. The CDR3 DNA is TGCGCCAGCAGCCAAGATACCGGGGGCTGGACAGGTGAAAAACTGTTTTTT.

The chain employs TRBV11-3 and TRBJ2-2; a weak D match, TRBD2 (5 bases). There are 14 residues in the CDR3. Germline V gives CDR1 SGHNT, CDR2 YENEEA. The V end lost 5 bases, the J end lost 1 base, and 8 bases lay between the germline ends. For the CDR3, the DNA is TGTGCCAGCAGCCGACGGGGGAACACCGGGGAGCTGTTTTTT. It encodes CASSRRGNTGELFF.

Here the CDR3 reads CASSTHRGLVTEAFF. CDR3 nucleotides: TGTGCCAGTAGTACGCACAGGGGGCTCGTGACTGAAGCTTTCTTT. The chain joins TRBV19 to TRBJ1-1; 9 bases are shared with TRBD1. J gave up 5 bases and V 4 bases, and 8 bases lay outside the gene matches. Germline values: CDR1 LNHDA, CDR2 SQIVND (reference sequence). The CDR3 is 15 residues long.

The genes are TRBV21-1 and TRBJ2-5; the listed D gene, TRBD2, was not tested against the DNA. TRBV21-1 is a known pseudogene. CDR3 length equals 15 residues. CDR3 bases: TGTGCCAGCAGCCTCGGAGGGGGGGACCCAGAGACCCAGTACTTC. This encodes CASSLGGGDPETQYF.

CDR3 loop: CASSLAGGQTGELFF. Here the CDR3 DNA reads TGTGCCAGCAGTTTAGCGGGGGGACAAACCGGGGAGCTGTTTTTT. The V and J genes are TRBV6-1 and TRBJ2-2, with 10 bases fitting TRBD2. This CDR3 has 15 residues. The germline V gene encodes CDR1 MNHNS and CDR2 SASEGT. V lost 5 bases to trimming and J lost 5 bases; unmatched junction nucleotides: 5.

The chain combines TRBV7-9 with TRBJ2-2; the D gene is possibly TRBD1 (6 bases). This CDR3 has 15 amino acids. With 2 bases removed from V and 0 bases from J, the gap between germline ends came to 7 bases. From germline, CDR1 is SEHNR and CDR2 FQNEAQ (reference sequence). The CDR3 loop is CASSLKGANTGELFF. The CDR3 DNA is TGTGCCAGCAGCTTAAAGGGGGCGAACACCGGGGAGCTGTTTTTT.

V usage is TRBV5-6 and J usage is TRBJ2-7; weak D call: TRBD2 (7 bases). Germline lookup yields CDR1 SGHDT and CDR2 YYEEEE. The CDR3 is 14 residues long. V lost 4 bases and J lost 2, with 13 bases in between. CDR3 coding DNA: TGTGCCAGCAGCCCTGGGGGGGCCACCTACGAGCAGTACTTC. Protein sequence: CASSPGGATYEQYF. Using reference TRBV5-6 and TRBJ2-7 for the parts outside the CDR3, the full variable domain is DAGVTQSPTHLIKTRGQQVTLRCSPKSGHDTVSWYQQALGQGPQFIFQYYEEEERQRGNFPDRFSGHQFPNYSSELNVNALLLGDSALYLCASSPGGATYEQYFGPGTRLTVT.

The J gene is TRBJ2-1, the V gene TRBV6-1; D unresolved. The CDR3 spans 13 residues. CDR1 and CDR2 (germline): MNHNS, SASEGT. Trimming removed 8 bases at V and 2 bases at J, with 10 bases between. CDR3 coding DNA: TGTGCCAGCGACACCTCCCCCTACAATGAGCAGTTCTTC. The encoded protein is CASDTSPYNEQFF.

The CDR3 DNA follows: TGTGCCAGCAGTGAAGCGCGAAGGAACACTGAAGCTTTCTTT. Its protein is CASSEARRNTEAFF. The genes are TRBV2 and TRBJ1-1; the D is unclear. Germline assignment: CDR1 SNHLY and CDR2 FYNNEI. The ends were cut back, 0 bases at V and 1 base at J, with 6 bases in the middle. This CDR3 has 14 amino acids.

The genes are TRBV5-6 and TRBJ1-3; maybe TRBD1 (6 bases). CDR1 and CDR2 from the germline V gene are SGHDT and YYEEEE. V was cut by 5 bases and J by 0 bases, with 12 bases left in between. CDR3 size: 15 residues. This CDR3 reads CASSYTGLSGNTIYF. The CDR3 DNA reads TGTGCCAGCAGTTATACAGGGCTCTCTGGAAACACCATATATTTT.

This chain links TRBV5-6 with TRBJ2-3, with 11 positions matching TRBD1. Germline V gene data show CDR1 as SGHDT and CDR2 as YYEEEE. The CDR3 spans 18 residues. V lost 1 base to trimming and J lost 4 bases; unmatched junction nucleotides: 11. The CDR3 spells CASSLIGQGAVGADTQYF. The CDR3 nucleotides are TGTGCCAGCAGCTTGATAGGACAGGGGGCTGTAGGGGCAGATACGCAGTATTTT.